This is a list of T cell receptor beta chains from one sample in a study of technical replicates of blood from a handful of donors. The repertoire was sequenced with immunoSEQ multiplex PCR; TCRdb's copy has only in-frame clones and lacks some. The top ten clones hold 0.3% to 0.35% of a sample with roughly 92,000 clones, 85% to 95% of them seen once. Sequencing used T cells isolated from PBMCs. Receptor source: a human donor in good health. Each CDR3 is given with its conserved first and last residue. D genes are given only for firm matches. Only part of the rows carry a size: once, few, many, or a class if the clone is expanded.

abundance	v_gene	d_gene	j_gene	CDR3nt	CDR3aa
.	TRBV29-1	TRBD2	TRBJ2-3	TGCAGCGTCGCCGGGACTAGCGGGAGATATGATACGCAGTATTTT	CSVAGTSGRYDTQYF
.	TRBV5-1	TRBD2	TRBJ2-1	TGCGCCAGCAGCCCCGGACTAGCGGGAGGTTTCAACTCCTACAATGAGCAGTTCTTC	CASSPGLAGGFNSYNEQFF
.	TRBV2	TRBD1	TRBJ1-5	TGTGCCAGCGGAATCCCGGGACAGATAAATCAGCCCCAGCATTTT	CASGIPGQINQPQHF
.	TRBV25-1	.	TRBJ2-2	TGTGCCAGCACGAAGGGGCCCGGGGAGCTGTTTTTT	CASTKGPGELFF
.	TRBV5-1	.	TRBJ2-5	TGCGCCAGCAACCGGGAGTATGAGACCCAGTACTTC	CASNREYETQYF
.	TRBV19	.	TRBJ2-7	TGTGCCAGTAGTATATCCTATCTAAGCTCCTACGAGCAGTACTTC	CASSISYLSSYEQYF
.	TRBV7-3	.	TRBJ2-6	TGTGCCAGCGCAGGGGCGTCTGGGGCCAACGTCCTGACTTTC	CASAGASGANVLTF
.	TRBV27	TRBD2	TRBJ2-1	TGTGCCAGCAGTTTGTTAGCGGGAGTGAGGTATGAGCAGTTCTTC	CASSLLAGVRYEQFF
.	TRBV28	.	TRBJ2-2	TGTGCCAGCAGTCGCCCCACTACAGGGACCGGGGAGCTGTTTTTT	CASSRPTTGTGELFF
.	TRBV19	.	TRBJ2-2	TGTGCCAGCCTCGCGGGGGCCCGTTCCGGGGAGCTGTTTTTT	CASLAGARSGELFF
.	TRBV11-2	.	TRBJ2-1	TGTGCCAGCAGCTCAGCGGGACAAAAGAGCTCCTACAATGAGCAGTTCTTC	CASSSAGQKSSYNEQFF
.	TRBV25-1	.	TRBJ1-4	TGTGCCAGCAGTGATAACACAATAACTAATGAAAAACTGTTTTTT	CASSDNTITNEKLFF
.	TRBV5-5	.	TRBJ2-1	TGTGCCAGCAGCTTGGTCCCAGGGGAGCAGTTCTTC	CASSLVPGEQFF
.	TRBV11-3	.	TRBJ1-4	TGTGCCTCCGGCAGTGGGGGGACTAATGAAAAACTGTTTTTT	CASGSGGTNEKLFF
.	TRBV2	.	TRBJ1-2	TGTGCCAGCAGTGTCACCAAGCGGGGCTACACCTTC	CASSVTKRGYTF
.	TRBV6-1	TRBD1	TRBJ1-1	TGTGCCAGCACGGACAGGATGAACACTGAAGCTTTCTTT	CASTDRMNTEAFF
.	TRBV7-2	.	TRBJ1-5	TGTGCCAGCAGCCTTTCTCACAGGTTGAGCAATCAGCCCCAGCATTTT	CASSLSHRLSNQPQHF
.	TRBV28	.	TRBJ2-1	TGTGCCAGCAGTCGACTTAGCTCCTACAATGAGCAGTTCTTC	CASSRLSSYNEQFF
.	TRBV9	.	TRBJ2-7	TGTGCCAGCAGCCCAAGGGGGAGTTTCCACGAGCAGTACTTC	CASSPRGSFHEQYF
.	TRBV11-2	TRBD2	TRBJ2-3	TGTGCCAGCAGCTTAGAGGCTAGCGGGAGGGCTGCAGATACGCAGTATTTT	CASSLEASGRAADTQYF
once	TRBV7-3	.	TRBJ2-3	TGTGCCAGCAGCCCTATGACCGGGAGAGGCACAGATACGCAGTATTTT	CASSPMTGRGTDTQYF
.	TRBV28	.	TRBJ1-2	TGTGCCAGCAGTTTCTCCAGTTATGGCTACACCTTC	CASSFSSYGYTF
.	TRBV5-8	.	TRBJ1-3	TGTGCCAGCAGCCTAGGGGTTACTTCTGGAAACACCATATATTTT	CASSLGVTSGNTIYF
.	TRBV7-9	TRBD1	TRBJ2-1	TGTGCCAGCAGTTTCGGGACAGTCTTCTACAATGAGCAGTTCTTC	CASSFGTVFYNEQFF
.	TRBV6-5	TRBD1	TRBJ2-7	TGTGCCAGCAGTTACCGGACAGGGGCCTCTTACGAGCAGTACTTC	CASSYRTGASYEQYF
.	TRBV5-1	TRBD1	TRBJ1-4	TGCGCCAGCAGCATTGGACAGGGGGGGACTAATGAAAAACTGTTTTTT	CASSIGQGGTNEKLFF
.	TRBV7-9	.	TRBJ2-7	TGTGCCAGCAGCCCCAAGGGGCCCTACGAGCAGTACTTC	CASSPKGPYEQYF
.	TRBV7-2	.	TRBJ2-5	TGTGCCAGCAGCGTAAAAGAGACCCAGTACTTC	CASSVKETQYF
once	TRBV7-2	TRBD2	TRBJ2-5	TGTGCCAGCAGCTTAATCCGGACTAGCGGGAAACAAGAGACCCAGTACTTC	CASSLIRTSGKQETQYF
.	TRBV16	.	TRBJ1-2	TGTGCCAGCAGCCAACAAGGGCAGGGCCATGGCTACACCTTC	CASSQQGQGHGYTF
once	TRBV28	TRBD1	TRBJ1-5	TGTGCCAGCAGCGTGCACTCCGGGACAGGGGGAAGCAATCAGCCCCAGCATTTT	CASSVHSGTGGSNQPQHF
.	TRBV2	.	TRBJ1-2	TGTGCCAGCAGCCCGACAGGATTGATCTATGGCTACACCTTC	CASSPTGLIYGYTF
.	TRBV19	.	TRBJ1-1	TGTGCCAGTAGTATTTCAGACAGACCGAACACTGAAGCTTTCTTT	CASSISDRPNTEAFF
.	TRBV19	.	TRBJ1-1	TGTGCCAGTAGTATAGGGGGACTGTTAGAAGCTTTCTTT	CASSIGGLLEAFF
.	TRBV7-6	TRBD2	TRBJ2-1	TGTGCCAGCAGCCCCTGGACTAGCGGGACCGTCTCCTACAATGAGCAGTTCTTC	CASSPWTSGTVSYNEQFF
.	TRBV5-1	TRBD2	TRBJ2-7	TGCGCCAGCAGCTTGGATCTTGGGGCGGGAGGGCCCTACGAGCAGTACTTC	CASSLDLGAGGPYEQYF
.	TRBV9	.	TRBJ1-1	TGTGCCAGCAGCCCGAGACACGAGAACACTGAAGCTTTCTTT	CASSPRHENTEAFF
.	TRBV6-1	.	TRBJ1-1	TGTGCCAGCAGTGAAGTTCCCTCCACTGAAGCTTTCTTT	CASSEVPSTEAFF
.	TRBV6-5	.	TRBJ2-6	TGTGCCAGCACCTCGGGTACAGGGGCCAACGTCCTGACTTTC	CASTSGTGANVLTF
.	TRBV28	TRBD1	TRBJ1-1	TGTGCCAGCAGTTTGGGGGACAGGGGATGGGCTGAAGCTTTCTTT	CASSLGDRGWAEAFF
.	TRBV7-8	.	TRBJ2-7	TGTGCCAGCAGCTTAGACCACAGGCGCACCTACGAGCAGTACTTC	CASSLDHRRTYEQYF
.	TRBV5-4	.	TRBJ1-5	TGTGCCAGCAGCTTGGGAGGGGGTCATCAGCCCCAGCATTTT	CASSLGGGHQPQHF
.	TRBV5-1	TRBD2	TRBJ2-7	TGCGCCAGCAGCCGAGAAGCGGGAGTCGACTACGAGCAGTACTTC	CASSREAGVDYEQYF